Following are 15 T cell receptor beta chains from one sample sequenced in a study of T cells in localized non-small cell lung cancer (dated by TCRdb to about 2020). Library preparation was by the immunoSEQ multiplex PCR assay. Not all clones reach the TCRdb copy of this immuneACCESS table, which keeps in-frame sequences only. Checked studies attribute under half of the gap to unresolved V genes and leave the rest unexplained. Within this sample are around 8,000 clones, with about 90% of them counted one time only. The ten largest make up 3.5% to 5% of the sample. The input for sequencing was peripheral blood mononuclear cells, taken before any cancer treatment. The receptor set was obtained from a male donor older than 55 with stage II lung adenocarcinoma.

V usage is TRBV27 and J usage is TRBJ1-1; D may be TRBD1 (6 bases). CDR1 MNHEY and CDR2 SMNVEV come from the germline V gene (reference sequence). The CDR3 length is 15 residues. The V gene lost 3 bases and the J gene lost 2 bases, with 13 bases spanning the gap. The chain's CDR3 is CASSLLRTENTEAFF. The CDR3 DNA sequence: TGTGCCAGCAGTTTGCTAAGGACAGAAAACACTGAAGCTTTCTTT.

DNA for the CDR3: TGTGCCAGCAGCCCTCGGACAGGGGCGATCCCTGGAAACACCATATATTTT. Translation gives CASSPRTGAIPGNTIYF. The chain employs TRBV9 and TRBJ1-3, with 9 bases that match TRBD1. Germline V CDR1 and CDR2: SGDLS, YYNGEE. This CDR3 has 17 amino acids. V lost 4 bases, J lost 2 bases, and 10 bases stayed unmatched.

The V and J genes are TRBV6-5 and TRBJ2-2, with TRBD2 identical over 7 bases. The CDR3 has 15 amino acids. V was clipped by 6 bases and J by 0 bases; unmatched bases: 4. CDR1 and CDR2 from the germline V gene are MNHEY and SVGAGI. The DNA of the CDR3 is TGTGCCAGCAGATCACGGGGGGCGAACACCGGGGAGCTGTTTTTT. Translating gives CASRSRGANTGELFF.

This chain's CDR3 is CASSMGQGDYGYTF. In nucleotides, the CDR3 is TGTGCCAGCAGTATGGGACAGGGGGACTATGGCTACACCTTC. The chain carries TRBV7-2 and TRBJ1-2, with 11 bases fitting TRBD1. This CDR3 has 14 residues. The V gene end was trimmed by 6 bases and the J gene end by 3 bases; junction bases not matched to a gene: 3. From germline, CDR1 is SGHTA and CDR2 FQGNSA.

V and J are TRBV5-1 and TRBJ2-7; 9 positions agree with TRBD2. V dropped 0 bases and J dropped 4; count of bases not matched to a gene: 2. This CDR3 spans 14 amino acids. Germline V gives CDR1 SGHRS, CDR2 YFSETQ. CDR3 region: CASSLGLAEYEQYF. CDR3 nucleotide sequence: TGCGCCAGCAGCTTGGGACTAGCGGAGTACGAGCAGTACTTC. The complete variable domain, with remaining parts taken from reference TRBV5-1 and TRBJ2-7, reads KAGVTQTPRYLIKTRGQQVTLSCSPISGHRSVSWYQQTPGQGLQFLFEYFSETQRNKGNFPGRFSGRQFSNSRSEMNVSTLELGDSALYLCASSLGLAEYEQYFGPGTRLTVT.

The chain carries TRBV2 and TRBJ1-2; TRBD1 matches 12 bases. The J segment lost 3 bases and the V segment lost 5 bases, leaving 4 bases of the junction unmatched. The CDR3 has 15 amino acids. Germline assignment: CDR1 SNHLY and CDR2 FYNNEI. The DNA of the CDR3 is TGTGCCAGCAGTCACGGGACAGGGGGCGACTATGGCTACACCTTC. Translation gives CASSHGTGGDYGYTF.

This chain joins TRBV27 and TRBJ1-4; 7 bases fit TRBD1. Germline assignment: CDR1 MNHEY and CDR2 SMNVEV (reference sequence). The trim removed 5 bases at V and 8 bases at J, leaving 8 bases unmatched. This CDR3 comprises 14 residues. CDR3 sequence: CASSRKGAREKLFF. CDR3 sequence (DNA): TGTGCCAGCAGTAGAAAGGGGGCAAGAGAAAAACTGTTTTTT.

The count of this clone is one. The chain couples TRBV5-8 to TRBJ2-1; TRBD2 is a possible D gene (7 bases). V was trimmed by 4 bases and J by 0 bases, leaving 14 bases between them. This CDR3 comprises 16 residues. Germline lookup yields CDR1 SGHTS and CDR2 YDEGEE. As DNA, the CDR3 is TGTGCCAGCAGCCGCGGGGGCGAAAGCTCCTACAATGAGCAGTTCTTC. Its translation: CASSRGGESSYNEQFF.

This rearrangement joins TRBV5-6 to TRBJ1-1, with unresolved D. Germline assignment: CDR1 SGHDT and CDR2 YYEEEE. Trimming took off 0 bases at V and 3 bases at J, with 6 bases between the two ends. The CDR3 extends over 13 amino acids. This CDR3 is CASSLARDTEAFF. Written as DNA, the CDR3 is TGTGCCAGCAGCTTGGCCCGGGACACTGAAGCTTTCTTT.

V gene TRBV29-1 combines with J gene TRBJ2-3; 12 bases match TRBD2. This CDR3 has 14 residues. V shed 4 bases and J 8 bases; nucleotides not matched to a gene: 7. Germline V lookup: CDR1 SQVTM, CDR2 ANQGSEA. Written as DNA, the CDR3 is TGCAGCGTTGGGGCTAGCGGGGGGGCCGCTACGCAGTATTTT. This sequence encodes CSVGASGGAATQYF.

CDR3 in amino acids: CASSEIWGRGPLHF. The CDR3 region has the DNA TGTGCCAGCAGTGAAATTTGGGGTAGAGGACCCCTCCACTTT. V gene TRBV6-1 combines with J gene TRBJ1-6; D uncertain. V gave up 2 bases and J gave up 12 bases, with 14 bases separating them. Germline V gene sequence: CDR1 MNHNS, CDR2 SASEGT. The CDR3 runs to 14 residues.

The chain couples TRBV9 to TRBJ2-5; D tentatively fits TRBD1 or TRBD2 (5 bases each). V was shortened by 3 bases and J by 4 bases, with 13 bases between the two germline ends. From germline, CDR1 is SGDLS and CDR2 YYNGEE. The CDR3 covers 14 residues. The CDR3 bases are TGTGCCAGCAGCGCTGGGACGCTGGGAGAGACCCAGTACTTC. Translating gives CASSAGTLGETQYF.

The rearrangement links TRBV13 to TRBJ1-6; D unclear. The CDR3 sequence is 14 residues long. V lost 6 bases and J lost 1, with 7 bases in between. Germline V gene sequence: CDR1 PRHDT, CDR2 FYEKMQ (reference sequence). CDR3 sequence reads: CASSLTSYNSPLHF. CDR3 sequence (DNA): TGTGCCAGCAGTCTCACGTCCTATAATTCACCCCTCCACTTT. Combining the CDR3 with reference TRBV13 and TRBJ1-6 gives the whole variable domain AAGVIQSPRHLIKEKRETATLKCYPIPRHDTVYWYQQGPGQDPQFLISFYEKMQSDKGSIPDRFSAQQFSDYHSELNMSSLELGDSALYFCASSLTSYNSPLHFGNGTRLTVT.

This clone was seen only once. The rearrangement uses TRBV7-9 and TRBJ2-7; D is unresolved. Deletions cut 1 base from V and 2 bases from J, with 3 bases between. This CDR3 has 12 amino acids. Germline V gene data show CDR1 as SEHNR and CDR2 as FQNEAQ (reference sequence). The CDR3 DNA is TGTGCCAGCAGCTTAGGGGCCTACGAGCAGTACTTC. Its translation: CASSLGAYEQYF.

V is TRBV10-3 and J is TRBJ1-2, with TRBD1 matching over 10 bases. This CDR3 spans 17 amino acids. Trimming cost V 6 bases and J 0 bases; bases outside gene matches: 10. Per the germline V gene, CDR1 is ENHRY and CDR2 is SYGVKD. The CDR3 spells CAISWGGQGLSNYGYTF. The CDR3 bases are TGTGCCATCAGCTGGGGGGGACAGGGGTTATCTAACTATGGCTACACCTTC.